These 18 T cell receptor beta chains share one sample of origin, sequenced in a study of T cell changes during pregnancy in multiple sclerosis. The repertoire was sequenced with immunoSEQ multiplex PCR; TCRdb's copy has only in-frame clones and lacks some. The data show about 46,000 clones, with just under 95% seen just once and roughly 4.3% held by the top ten. Here the sequenced sample was CD8+ T cells from peripheral blood mononuclear cells, taken after pregnancy. The receptors stem from a female donor with multiple sclerosis, enrolled in a pregnancy study.

The genes are TRBV28 and TRBJ1-1; D remains unclear. V shed 2 bases and J shed 2 bases, with 9 bases lying between them. The CDR3 has 14 residues. Germline CDR1 reads MDHEN; CDR2 reads SYDVKM. CDR3 sequence reads: CASSLKTVNTEAFF. DNA for the CDR3: TGTGCCAGCAGTTTAAAAACAGTAAACACTGAAGCTTTCTTT.

The chain uses TRBV28 and TRBJ2-1, with D possibly TRBD2 on 5 matching bases. The CDR3 has 11 amino acids. In germline, CDR1 is MDHEN, CDR2 SYDVKM. V lost 5 bases and J lost 10, with 9 bases in between. The CDR3 here is CASSPPGEQFF. The DNA of the CDR3 is TGTGCCAGCAGTCCGCCGGGAGAGCAGTTCTTC.

The chain links TRBV6-5 to TRBJ2-7; D ambiguous. Per the germline V gene, CDR1 is MNHEY and CDR2 is SVGAGI. This CDR3 region has 13 residues. V was trimmed by 0 bases and J by 5 bases, leaving 8 bases between them. Written as DNA, the CDR3 is TGTGCCAGCAGTTACTCTAGAGATAACGAGCAGTACTTC. Protein product: CASSYSRDNEQYF.

The chain is built from TRBV6-1 and TRBJ2-3; 11 nucleotides align to TRBD2. The germline CDR1 and CDR2 sequences are MNHNS and SASEGT. CDR3 length: 15 residues. The V gene end was trimmed by 4 bases and the J gene end by 4 bases; junction bases not matched to a gene: 4. In DNA, the CDR3 is TGTGCCAGCAGTGGAAATAGCGGGGGGGCAGATACGCAGTATTTT. Translation gives CASSGNSGGADTQYF.

J is TRBJ2-1 and V is TRBV10-3; maybe TRBD2 (5 bases). Germline V lookup: CDR1 ENHRY, CDR2 SYGVKD. V was shortened by 3 bases and J by 6 bases, with 9 bases between the two germline ends. The CDR3 is 13 residues long. The CDR3 DNA is TGTGCCATCAGTGACGGGGTCGGCAATGAGCAGTTCTTC. Amino acid sequence: CAISDGVGNEQFF.

This chain uses TRBV27 with TRBJ1-5, with 10 nucleotides matching TRBD1. The germline V gene has CDR1 MNHEY and CDR2 SMNVEV (reference sequence). CDR3 length equals 14 residues. V dropped 4 bases and J dropped 8; count of bases not matched to a gene: 5. The CDR3 here is CASSSRTGGKPQHF. CDR3 nucleotides: TGTGCCAGCAGTTCCCGGACAGGGGGAAAGCCCCAGCATTTT.

V usage is TRBV27 and J usage is TRBJ2-4; D perhaps matches TRBD2 (6 bases). The CDR3 is 17 amino acids. CDR1 and CDR2 from the germline V gene are MNHEY and SMNVEV (reference sequence). Deletions cut 5 bases from V and 8 bases from J, with 25 bases between. The CDR3 region is CASSPRDGGTAADIQYF. The CDR3 nucleotides are TGTGCCAGCAGTCCCCGGGACGGGGGAACGGCCGCGGACATTCAGTACTTC.

The chain couples TRBV27 to TRBJ2-3; TRBD1 aligns across 10 bases. Germline V lookup: CDR1 MNHEY, CDR2 SMNVEV (reference sequence). V was pared by 6 bases and J by 3 bases, with 6 bases of the junction left unmatched. There are 15 residues in the CDR3. The CDR3 DNA sequence: TGTGCCAGCAGACCCCGGGACAGGGGAACAGATACGCAGTATTTT. This translates into CASRPRDRGTDTQYF.

This clone showed up just a few times. The chain joins TRBV4-1 to TRBJ2-2; TRBD2 is a possible D gene (7 bases). The CDR3 extends over 16 amino acids. The V and J ends lost 2 bases and 5 bases respectively, with 15 bases between them. CDR1 is MGHRA and CDR2 is YSYEKL in the germline V gene. For the CDR3, the DNA is TGCGCCAGCAGCCAAAGTCCGGGGGGCGGGACCGGGGAGCTGTTTTTT. It codes for CASSQSPGGGTGELFF.

This chain links TRBV10-3 with TRBJ2-2; perhaps TRBD2 as D (5 bases). V lost 3 bases and J lost 3, with 11 bases in between. Looked up from germline, CDR1 is ENHRY and CDR2 is SYGVKD. This CDR3 is 15 amino acids long. The CDR3 loop reads CAISDPGKDTGELFF. DNA of the CDR3: TGTGCCATCAGTGATCCGGGGAAGGACACCGGGGAGCTGTTTTTT.

The chain joins TRBV6-5 to TRBJ2-5; TRBD1 is a possible D gene (6 bases). This CDR3 is 13 amino acids long. The V gene's germline CDR1 is MNHEY and CDR2 SVGAGI. V lost 8 bases to trimming and J lost 5 bases, with 15 bases between them. The CDR3 loop is CASGWGLWETQYF. The CDR3 nucleotides are TGTGCCAGCGGGTGGGGGCTTTGGGAGACCCAGTACTTC.

The chain couples TRBV19 to TRBJ2-1; D perhaps matches TRBD2 (5 bases). This CDR3 region has 13 residues. The germline V gene has CDR1 LNHDA and CDR2 SQIVND (reference sequence). V was cut by 6 bases and J by 9 bases, with 15 bases left in between. The CDR3 region is CASSLVSGSEQFF. For the CDR3, the DNA is TGTGCCAGTAGCTTAGTATCGGGGAGTGAGCAGTTCTTC.

CDR3 bases: TGTGCCAGCAGCCTGGGCCTCTACAATGAGCAGTTCTTC. Amino acid sequence: CASSLGLYNEQFF. V and J are TRBV27 and TRBJ2-1, with D hard to call. The CDR3 consists of 13 residues. The germline V and J ends were trimmed by 6 bases and 3 bases, with 9 bases remaining between them. Germline V lookup: CDR1 MNHEY, CDR2 SMNVEV (reference sequence).

The rearrangement uses TRBV30 and TRBJ1-5; D might be TRBD1 (5 bases). V lost 5 bases and J lost 5, with 19 bases in between. The CDR3 extends over 15 amino acids. The germline CDR1 and CDR2 sequences are GTSNPN and SVGIG (reference sequence). The CDR3: CAWRRTFRRDQPQHF. CDR3 bases: TGTGCCTGGCGGAGGACATTCAGGAGGGATCAGCCCCAGCATTTT. Supplemented by reference TRBV30 and TRBJ1-5, the full variable domain reads SQTIHQWPATLVQPVGSPLSLECTVEGTSNPNLYWYRQAAGRGLQLLFYSVGIGQISSEVPQNLSASRPQDRQFILSSKKLLLSDSGFYLCAWRRTFRRDQPQHFGDGTRLSIL.

DNA of the CDR3: TGTGCCAGCAGTGGGGGAGGGGCCTACAATGAGCAGTTCTTC. Amino acid sequence: CASSGGGAYNEQFF. This chain links TRBV25-1 with TRBJ2-1, with 7 bases aligning to TRBD2. The CDR3 has 14 amino acids. Trimming at V came to 4 bases and at J to 2 bases, leaving 2 bases not matched to a gene. Germline assignment: CDR1 MGHDK and CDR2 SYGVNS.

The chain links TRBV7-6 to TRBJ2-7, with 11 positions matching TRBD1. In germline, CDR1 is SGHVS, CDR2 FNYEAQ. V shed 0 bases and J 2 bases; nucleotides not matched to a gene: 0. The CDR3 length is 15 residues. The CDR3 nucleotides are TGTGCCAGCAGCTTAGCGGACAGGGGGCCCTACGAGCAGTACTTC. It specifies CASSLADRGPYEQYF. Looking up the rest from reference TRBV7-6 and TRBJ2-7 gives the full variable domain: GAGVSQSPRYKVTKRGQDVALRCDPISGHVSLYWYRQALGQGPEFLTYFNYEAQQDKSGLPNDRFSAERPEGSISTLTIQRTEQRDSAMYRCASSLADRGPYEQYFGPGTRLTVT.

The chain employs TRBV6-6 and TRBJ2-5; TRBD1 matches 10 bases. Per the germline V gene, CDR1 is MNHNY and CDR2 is SVGAGI (reference sequence). This CDR3 contains 13 residues. With V trimmed by 7 bases and J by 5 bases, 4 bases remained unmatched. The CDR3, as DNA: TGTGCCAGCATCGACAGGGGGCACGAGACCCAGTACTTC. It yields the protein CASIDRGHETQYF.

The chain recombines TRBV4-3 with TRBJ1-2; D unclear. The CDR3 contains 15 residues. Germline CDR1 LGHNA, CDR2 YSLEER. V was clipped by 1 base and J by 2 bases, with 11 bases between them. This CDR3 reads CASSQGRRTNYGYTF. In nucleotides, the CDR3 is TGCGCCAGCAGCCAAGGGAGGCGTACCAACTATGGCTACACCTTC.